What follows are 16 T cell receptor beta chains derived from one specimen sequenced in a study of a mutant IDH1 vaccine in newly diagnosed glioma. The time point: week 23, last vaccination. A single vaccine dose contained 300 ug of mutant IDH1 20-mer peptide, and topical imiquimod was used with it. The antigens for these receptors are not known. The protocol was immunoSEQ multiplex PCR, while the TCRdb copy is restricted to in-frame clones and leaves out a portion. Of just under 45,000 clones detected, about 91% appear once; the ten largest clones hold less than 5%. Here the sequenced sample was PBMCs, taken from a glioma patient whose treatment included an IDH1 peptide vaccine. The source is a man aged 50 to 60 with glioma.

The V gene is TRBV30, the J gene TRBJ1-2; 7 bases match TRBD1. Germline-derived CDR1 and CDR2 are GTSNPN and SVGIG (reference sequence). V shed 5 bases and J 3 bases; nucleotides not matched to a gene: 21. There are 18 residues in the CDR3. The CDR3 nucleotides are TGTGCCTGGGGAGGGTACTACGCACAGGGGCGGGGGGACTATGGCTACACCTTC. This codes for CAWGGYYAQGRGDYGYTF. The whole variable domain, remainder taken from reference TRBV30 and TRBJ1-2, is SQTIHQWPATLVQPVGSPLSLECTVEGTSNPNLYWYRQAAGRGLQLLFYSVGIGQISSEVPQNLSASRPQDRQFILSSKKLLLSDSGFYLCAWGGYYAQGRGDYGYTFGSGTRLTVV.

The V call is TRBV6-1, the J call TRBJ2-7, with D perhaps matching TRBD1 or TRBD2 (5 bases each). In germline, CDR1 is MNHNS, CDR2 SASEGT. The CDR3 sequence is 16 residues long. Trimming took 4 bases from V and 3 from J, leaving 19 bases between them. CDR3 amino acids: CASSGAEGPDDYEQYF. The CDR3 coding sequence is TGTGCCAGCAGTGGGGCCGAGGGGCCCGACGACTACGAGCAGTACTTC.

The chain recombines TRBV18 with TRBJ1-2, with 8 bases matching TRBD1. Germline values: CDR1 KGHSH, CDR2 LQKENI. V shed 4 bases, J shed 4 bases, and the junction held 11 bases outside the gene matches. CDR3 length: 16 amino acids. The chain's CDR3 is CASSLNPGQDFYGYTF. Here the CDR3 DNA reads TGTGCCAGCTCACTCAATCCGGGACAGGATTTCTATGGCTACACCTTC.

V gene TRBV7-9 combines with J gene TRBJ2-7; D may be TRBD2 (5 bases). Per germline, CDR1 SEHNR and CDR2 FQNEAQ (reference sequence). The CDR3 has 13 residues. With 3 bases removed from V and 1 base from J, the gap between germline ends came to 7 bases. The CDR3 loop reads CASSFGGSYEQYF. DNA for the CDR3: TGTGCCAGCAGCTTCGGCGGGTCCTACGAGCAGTACTTC.

In its sample, this clone was seen once. V usage is TRBV10-1 and J usage is TRBJ2-7, with 10 bases that match TRBD1. This CDR3 is built from 18 residues. Losses at the gene ends were 6 bases for V and 2 bases for J; bases not matched to a gene: 16. Germline lookup yields CDR1 WNHNN and CDR2 SYGVQD (reference sequence). CDR3 in amino acids: CASSSKDFRDRGPYEQYF. CDR3 bases: TGCGCCAGCAGCTCCAAAGATTTCCGGGACAGGGGACCCTACGAGCAGTACTTC.

This clone has a single count. The rearrangement joins TRBV4-1 to TRBJ1-4, with 7 bases identical to TRBD1. Germline assignment: CDR1 MGHRA and CDR2 YSYEKL. The CDR3 consists of 15 residues. With V trimmed by 3 bases and J by 7 bases, 8 bases remained unmatched. The CDR3, as DNA: TGCGCCAGCAGCCAGAGGGGACAGATAGTTGAAAAACTGTTTTTT. This codes for CASSQRGQIVEKLFF.

This chain connects TRBV27 to TRBJ2-7; D perhaps matches TRBD2 (6 bases). Germline-derived CDR1 and CDR2 are MNHEY and SMNVEV (reference sequence). This CDR3 is 15 amino acids long. Trimming left V 5 bases short and J 2 bases short, with 16 bases between. CDR3: CASSPRDLPTYEQYF. DNA of the CDR3: TGTGCCAGCAGTCCGCGGGACTTACCTACCTACGAGCAGTACTTC.

J is TRBJ1-2 and V is TRBV29-1; tentative D call: TRBD1 (5 bases). Germline lookup yields CDR1 SQVTM and CDR2 ANQGSEA. V lost 7 bases and J 4 bases, leaving 10 bases between the germline ends. The CDR3 has 11 amino acids. The CDR3 sequence is CSAGGSYGYTF. The CDR3 coding sequence is TGCAGCGCCGGGGGGAGCTATGGCTACACCTTC.

V and J are TRBV19 and TRBJ1-1; D unresolved. This CDR3 has 11 residues. Germline-derived CDR1 and CDR2 are LNHDA and SQIVND (reference sequence). Trimming took off 8 bases at V and 11 bases at J, with 15 bases between the two ends. The CDR3 bases are TGTGCCAGTTACGAGCCCCCGGAGGCTTTCTTT. Encoded protein: CASYEPPEAFF.

The chain couples TRBV19 to TRBJ2-1; 12 bases are a match to TRBD1. Per germline, CDR1 LNHDA and CDR2 SQIVND (reference sequence). The CDR3 sequence is 17 residues long. The trim removed 0 bases at V and 4 bases at J, leaving 4 bases unmatched. CDR3 sequence: CASSIDGTGGPYNEQFF. Written as DNA, the CDR3 is TGTGCCAGTAGTATAGATGGGACAGGGGGCCCGTACAATGAGCAGTTCTTC.

This clone was observed a single time. The rearrangement links TRBV29-1 to TRBJ2-7; no firm D call. CDR3 length equals 14 residues. Trimming pared 7 bases from V and 2 bases from J, leaving 18 bases between. Germline lookup yields CDR1 SQVTM and CDR2 ANQGSEA. CDR3 loop: CSAVPVTSTYEQYF. The CDR3 DNA follows: TGCAGCGCGGTTCCGGTCACCTCCACCTACGAGCAGTACTTC.

CDR3 sequence reads: CASYQGGEQYF. DNA of the CDR3: TGTGCCAGCTATCAGGGGGGCGAGCAGTACTTC. This chain uses TRBV27 with TRBJ2-7; possibly TRBD1 for D (7 bases). Germline V gives CDR1 MNHEY, CDR2 SMNVEV (reference sequence). The CDR3 is 11 amino acids. Deletions cut 8 bases from V and 6 bases from J, with 11 bases between.

The chain is built from TRBV5-6 and TRBJ1-1; the match to TRBD1 covers 9 bases. The CDR3 is made up of 19 amino acids. CDR1 SGHDT and CDR2 YYEEEE come from the germline V gene. With 4 bases clipped from V and 0 bases from J, the junction kept 16 bases outside the gene matches. The CDR3 nucleotides are TGTGCCAGCAGCGGGGGACAGGGAAGGCTCGATTGGATGAACACTGAAGCTTTCTTT. It specifies CASSGGQGRLDWMNTEAFF.

The J gene is TRBJ2-2, the V gene TRBV18; D not resolved. The CDR3 spans 12 residues. CDR1 is KGHSH and CDR2 is LQKENI in the germline V gene. V was clipped by 5 bases and J by 4 bases, with 5 bases between them. CDR3: CASSASTGELFF. The CDR3 region has the DNA TGTGCCAGCTCAGCAAGCACCGGGGAGCTGTTTTTT. Looking up the rest from reference TRBV18 and TRBJ2-2 gives the full variable domain: NAGVMQNPRHLVRRRGQEARLRCSPMKGHSHVYWYRQLPEEGLKFMVYLQKENIIDESGMPKERFSAEFPKEGPSILRIQQVVRGDSAAYFCASSASTGELFFGEGSRLTVL.

This chain joins TRBV5-4 and TRBJ2-7; a weak D match, TRBD1 (6 bases). The V gene's germline CDR1 is SGHNT and CDR2 YYREEE (reference sequence). V was clipped by 10 bases and J by 2 bases, with 16 bases between them. The CDR3 runs 13 residues. CDR3 in amino acids: CAQRGTSPYEQYF. The CDR3 DNA follows: TGTGCCCAAAGGGGGACATCTCCCTACGAGCAGTACTTC.

The rearrangement uses TRBV10-3 and TRBJ2-5; 11 nucleotides agree with TRBD2. The trim removed 8 bases at V and 2 bases at J, leaving 7 bases unmatched. Germline V lookup: CDR1 ENHRY, CDR2 SYGVKD. The CDR3 runs to 15 residues. Here the CDR3 reads CAIGRLAGRQETQYF. CDR3 in DNA: TGTGCCATCGGGCGACTAGCGGGGAGACAAGAGACCCAGTACTTC.